This is a list of T cell receptor beta chains from one sample in a study of blood T cell repertoires in COVID-19. This table comes from immunoSEQ multiplex PCR, and its TCRdb copy is limited to in-frame clones, with some not included. Among 200,000 to 250,000 clones listed, 80% to 85% were seen once. Sequences were obtained from peripheral blood. The receptors originated from a woman aged 55-69 years who had recovered from COVID-19. Both conserved end residues are part of each CDR3. D genes are given only for firm matches. Clone size is stated in some rows and not others, as once, few, many or a class when expanded.

D gene | J gene | CDR3 length | clone size | V gene | CDR3 DNA | CDR3 protein
TRBD1 | TRBJ2-7 | 15 | . | TRBV6-5 | TGTGCCAGCAGAACTCAACAGGGGGCCAACCACGAGCAGTACTTC | CASRTQQGANHEQYF
. | TRBJ2-1 | 16 | once | TRBV10-3 | TGTGCCATCAGTGAGTCCGAAAGACTAGGCCCCAATGAGCAGTTCTTC | CAISESERLGPNEQFF
TRBD2 | TRBJ2-1 | 14 | . | TRBV7-3 | TGTGCCAGCAGGTTCCGAGGGGAGGGCAATGAGCAGTTCTTC | CASRFRGEGNEQFF
. | TRBJ2-1 | 15 | once | TRBV19 | TGTGCCAGTAGTATGGGACTGCCCGGATACAATGAGCAGTTCTTC | CASSMGLPGYNEQFF
. | TRBJ2-2 | 11 | . | TRBV9 | TGTGCCAGCAGGGCCACCGGGGAGCTGTTTTTT | CASRATGELFF
. | TRBJ1-2 | 15 | . | TRBV2 | TGTGCCAGCAGTGAGCCACGATTCAGGGGTTATGGCTACACCTTC | CASSEPRFRGYGYTF
TRBD1 | TRBJ1-2 | 14 | . | TRBV2 | TGTGCCAGCAGTGGGGACAGGGGGCTCGGTGGCTACACCTTC | CASSGDRGLGGYTF
TRBD1 | TRBJ2-7 | 11 | few | TRBV12-3/TRBV12-4 | TGTGCCAGCAGTCCTGGACAGGGGGTGGACTTC | CASSPGQGVDF
TRBD1 | TRBJ2-1 | 13 | . | TRBV5-4 | TGTGCCACCGGGACAGGGGACTACAATGAGCAGTTCTTC | CATGTGDYNEQFF
TRBD1 | TRBJ1-5 | 16 | . | TRBV19 | TGTGCCAGTAGTCTGGGCGGGACAGGGGGCTTTCAGCCCCAGCATTTT | CASSLGGTGGFQPQHF
TRBD1 | TRBJ1-2 | 13 | . | TRBV5-5 | TGTGCCAGCAGCTCCCCGGACAGGGGGGCTCCCACCTTC | CASSSPDRGAPTF
TRBD1 | TRBJ2-5 | 16 | . | TRBV10-3 | TGTGCCATCAGTGGGAGTCCGGGACAGGCTGTGGAGACCCAGTACTTC | CAISGSPGQAVETQYF
TRBD1 | TRBJ1-1 | 14 | few | TRBV29-1 | TGCAGCGTTGTCCCTACAGGGGGCTCAGGTGAAGCTTTCTTT | CSVVPTGGSGEAFF
TRBD2 | TRBJ2-2 | 18 | . | TRBV18 | TGTGCCAGCTCACCATTACTAGCGGGTATCGCGAACACCGGGGAGCTGTTTTTT | CASSPLLAGIANTGELFF
. | TRBJ2-5 | 16 | . | TRBV9 | TGTGCCAGCAGCGGGGGGACACTCTCTACCGCCGAGACCCAGTACTTC | CASSGGTLSTAETQYF
. | TRBJ2-2 | 12 | once | TRBV27 | TGTGCCAGCAGTTCGGGTGCCGGGGAGCTGTTTTTT | CASSSGAGELFF
. | TRBJ1-2 | 11 | . | TRBV4-2 | TGTGCCAGCAGCCAAGCAGGTGGCTACACCTTC | CASSQAGGYTF
TRBD1 | TRBJ1-2 | 12 | . | TRBV29-1 | TGCAGCGTTAGCAGGGGGCGGGACGGCTACACCTTC | CSVSRGRDGYTF
. | TRBJ1-2 | 13 | . | TRBV30 | TGTGCCTGGAGCGCCAACCGGAACTATGGCTACACCTTC | CAWSANRNYGYTF
. | TRBJ2-3 | 15 | few | TRBV5-4 | TGTGCCAGCAGCTTGAGCACAGGGCAAGCAGATACGCAGTATTTT | CASSLSTGQADTQYF
. | TRBJ1-6 | 15 | . | TRBV7-3 | TGTGCCAGCAGCTTAAGTGGCAGGGGTGGATCACCCCTCCACTTT | CASSLSGRGGSPLHF
. | TRBJ2-1 | 13 | once | TRBV15 | TGTGCCACCAGCAGAGATCACGGGAATGAGCAGTTCTTC | CATSRDHGNEQFF
TRBD2 | TRBJ2-2 | 16 | few | TRBV7-2 | TGTGCCAGCAGCGACCTAGCGGGGGCCCTCACCGGGGAGCTGTTTTTT | CASSDLAGALTGELFF
TRBD2 | TRBJ2-5 | 14 | . | TRBV6-5 | TGTGCCAGCAGTTTGGGGGGGGTCCAAGAGACCCAGTACTTC | CASSLGGVQETQYF
TRBD1 | TRBJ1-4 | 14 | once | TRBV5-6 | TGTGCCAGCAGCTTCCAGGGGGCTAGTGAAAAACTGTTTTTT | CASSFQGASEKLFF
. | TRBJ1-1 | 12 | . | TRBV5-6 | TGTGCCAGCAGCAGGGGTGGCGCTGAAGCTTTCTTT | CASSRGGAEAFF
. | TRBJ2-2 | 13 | . | TRBV29-1 | TGCAGCGTTGGGGGGGGGCTCACCGGGGAGCTGTTTTTT | CSVGGGLTGELFF
. | TRBJ1-6 | 14 | . | TRBV4-2 | TGTGCCAGCAGCCAAGTGGAGCGGATGGCACCCCTCCACTTT | CASSQVERMAPLHF
TRBD2 | TRBJ2-7 | 15 | . | TRBV7-9 | TGTGCCAGCAGCTCAGGGACTAGCGGGTTCTACGAGCAGTACTTC | CASSSGTSGFYEQYF
. | TRBJ1-1 | 12 | once | TRBV6-2/TRBV6-3 | TGTGCCAGCAGCGATGCGCGGGAGGAAGCTTTCTTT | CASSDAREEAFF
TRBD1 | TRBJ1-2 | 14 | few | TRBV5-1 | TGCGCCAGCAGCACGGACAGGGGCAACTATGGCTACACCTTC | CASSTDRGNYGYTF
TRBD1 | TRBJ1-5 | 16 | . | TRBV11-2 | TGTGCCAGCAGCCGGACAGGGGCCGGGGGGAATCAGCCCCAGCATTTT | CASSRTGAGGNQPQHF
TRBD1 | TRBJ2-5 | 14 | . | TRBV2 | TGTGCCAGCATTTTGACAGGGGTCGTGGAGACCCAGTACTTC | CASILTGVVETQYF
. | TRBJ2-3 | 15 | . | TRBV27 | TGTGCCAGCAGTTTAAGGTTAGGGGCGGAAGATACGCAGTATTTT | CASSLRLGAEDTQYF
. | TRBJ2-1 | 15 | few | TRBV4-2 | TGTGCCAGCAGCGAAGGGGTACAGTTTTACAATGAGCAGTTCTTC | CASSEGVQFYNEQFF
. | TRBJ1-1 | 15 | . | TRBV9 | TGTGCCAGCAGCGTAGAATTCACTCAGAACACTGAAGCTTTCTTT | CASSVEFTQNTEAFF
TRBD2 | TRBJ2-7 | 15 | . | TRBV5-4 | TGTGCCAGCAGCTTGGCTAGCGGATATGGGTACGAGCAGTACTTC | CASSLASGYGYEQYF
TRBD1 | TRBJ1-1 | 14 | few | TRBV19 | TGTGCCAGTAGTAAAACTTACAGGGGTGCTGAAGCTTTCTTT | CASSKTYRGAEAFF
. | TRBJ1-4 | 15 | . | TRBV4-3 | TGCGCCAGCAGCCAAGATTCAAGGGGAAATGAAAAACTGTTTTTT | CASSQDSRGNEKLFF
. | TRBJ2-5 | 12 | . | TRBV10-2 | TGCGCCAGCAGTAGGGGCAGGGAGACCCAGTACTTC | CASSRGRETQYF
. | TRBJ2-7 | 12 | . | TRBV18 | TGTGCCAGCTCCCCCGTGTTCCACGAGCAGTACTTC | CASSPVFHEQYF
. | TRBJ2-5 | 13 | . | TRBV2 | TGTGCCAGCAGTGAATACAGGGAAGAGACCCAGTACTTC | CASSEYREETQYF
. | TRBJ2-1 | 13 | . | TRBV4-1 | TGCGCCAGCAGCCAACTAGCCAACGATGAGCAGTTCTTC | CASSQLANDEQFF
. | TRBJ1-4 | 14 | . | TRBV6-1 | TGTGCCAGCAGTGAACAGGCAACTAATGAAAAACTGTTTTTT | CASSEQATNEKLFF
TRBD1 | TRBJ2-3 | 16 | . | TRBV6-2/TRBV6-3 | TGTGCCAGCAGTCTGGCGCAGGGGGATAGCACAGATACGCAGTATTTT | CASSLAQGDSTDTQYF
. | TRBJ2-7 | 13 | . | TRBV7-9 | TGTGCCAGCAGCTTAGGGACAGCAAGAGAGCAGTACTTC | CASSLGTAREQYF
. | TRBJ1-3 | 14 | . | TRBV18 | TGTGCCAGCTCACCACCTCCGGGGATGGACACCATATATTTT | CASSPPPGMDTIYF
TRBD1 | TRBJ1-4 | 15 | . | TRBV7-9 | TGTGCCAGCAGCTTAGAAGACAGGGCTAACAAAAAACTGTTTTTT | CASSLEDRANKKLFF
. | TRBJ2-3 | 12 | . | TRBV12-3/TRBV12-4 | TGTGCCAGCAGTTTAGCGAAGGGGACGCAGTATTTT | CASSLAKGTQYF
. | TRBJ1-2 | 14 | . | TRBV7-2 | TGTGCCAGCAGCTTAGACGGGTATAACTATGGCTACACCTTC | CASSLDGYNYGYTF
. | TRBJ1-3 | 17 | . | TRBV2 | TGTGCCAGCAGTGAAGCACGGATTTGGAGCTCTGGAAACACCATATATTTT | CASSEARIWSSGNTIYF
. | TRBJ1-2 | 13 | . | TRBV7-2 | TGTGCCAGCAGGCCAGACAGAAACTATGGCTACACCTTC | CASRPDRNYGYTF
TRBD1 | TRBJ2-1 | 15 | . | TRBV28 | TGTGCCAGCAGTCCGGATCCGGGACAGGGAAATGAGCAGTTCTTC | CASSPDPGQGNEQFF
TRBD1 | TRBJ2-7 | 13 | once | TRBV11-3 | TGTGCCAGCAGCCAAGGATCAGGGGGCGAGCAGTACTTC | CASSQGSGGEQYF
TRBD2 | TRBJ2-2 | 16 | . | TRBV27 | TGTGCCAGCAAGAGGCGGGGGGTTACGAACACCGGGGAGCTGTTTTTT | CASKRRGVTNTGELFF
. | TRBJ1-4 | 12 | . | TRBV7-9 | TGTGCCAGCAGCTCACAGGGAGAAAAACTGTTTTTT | CASSSQGEKLFF
TRBD2 | TRBJ2-7 | 15 | . | TRBV7-2 | TGTGCCAGCAGCTTCACTAGCGGGGGAATCTACGAGCAGTACTTC | CASSFTSGGIYEQYF
. | TRBJ1-5 | 15 | few | TRBV4-1 | TGCGCCAGCAGCCAAGCGGACATGGGGAATCAGCCCCAGCATTTT | CASSQADMGNQPQHF
TRBD1 | TRBJ1-1 | 17 | . | TRBV15 | TGTGCCACCAGCAGATCCCTTCGTACAGGGGGTGGCACTGAAGCTTTCTTT | CATSRSLRTGGGTEAFF
. | TRBJ2-1 | 15 | . | TRBV5-8 | TGTGCCAGCAGCTTTACCCCGAGCTCCTACAATGAGCAGTTCTTC | CASSFTPSSYNEQFF